A single sample is the source of the 8 T cell receptor beta chains below, sequenced in a study of T cells in Graves' hyperthyroidism and ophthalmopathy. The CDR3 regions of TCR beta were amplified from RNA transcripts. The study used the HTBI primer set for a first-round RT-PCR of the TCR CDR3. MiXCR was run by TCRdb on the multiplex PCR reads, yielding one entry per CDR3 protein. The data hold hundreds of thousands of distinct CDR3 sequences, with 35% to 40% observed a single time. Source material: blood. The receptors shown here come from a man younger than 30 with Graves' hyperthyroidism.

This clonotype was seen more than once but under ten times. The CDR3 DNA is TGCAGTGCATCTCGACAGGGGGCTTCCTACGAGCAGTACTTC. Its translation is CSASRQGASYEQYF. This chain connects TRBV20-1 to TRBJ2-7; TRBD1 aligns across 10 bases. The length of the CDR3 is 14 residues. Germline CDR1 is DFQATT and CDR2 is SNEGSKA (reference sequence). Trimming took 6 bases from V and 1 from J; bases not matched to a gene: 6.

This clonotype appeared many times. The chain carries TRBV20-1 and TRBJ1-1; D ambiguous. The V gene lost 5 bases and the J gene lost 3 bases, with 7 bases spanning the gap. The CDR3 runs 11 residues. Germline lookup yields CDR1 DFQATT and CDR2 SNEGSKA (reference sequence). CDR3 in DNA: TGCAGTGCTCCCCTCGACACTGAAGCTTTCTTT. This translates into CSAPLDTEAFF.

This clonotype was counted a few times. The chain is built from TRBV7-2 and TRBJ2-7, with 10 bases that match TRBD2. CDR1 and CDR2 (germline): SGHTA, FQGNSA. The V segment lost 0 bases and the J segment 3 bases; nucleotides outside the gene matches: 5. CDR3 length equals 16 residues. CDR3 bases: TGTGCCAGCAGCTTAGCGCCTAGCGGGAGAATCTACGAGCAGTACTTC. Translation gives CASSLAPSGRIYEQYF.

This clonotype has more than one count but fewer than ten. The chain carries TRBV7-2 and TRBJ1-1; D is perhaps TRBD1 (5 bases). CDR1 is SGHTA and CDR2 is FQGNSA in the germline V gene. V was pared by 4 bases and J by 2 bases, with 11 bases between. This CDR3 is 14 amino acids long. The CDR3 nucleotides read TGTGCCAGCAGCTACACAGGCCATAACACTGAAGCTTTCTTT. Translation: CASSYTGHNTEAFF.

This clonotype has a single count. The chain is built from TRBV2 and TRBJ1-1, with D tentatively TRBD1 (5 bases). The germline CDR1 and CDR2 sequences are SNHLY and FYNNEI. The CDR3 runs to 15 residues. V was shortened by 0 bases and J by 4 bases, with 12 bases between the two germline ends. This CDR3 reads CASSEAGQGVTEAFF. For the CDR3, the DNA is TGTGCCAGCAGTGAAGCGGGCCAGGGCGTCACTGAAGCTTTCTTT.

This clonotype was detected many times. The genes are TRBV5-1 and TRBJ2-7; no clear D. CDR3 length: 11 amino acids. The germline gives CDR1 SGHRS, CDR2 YFSETQ. Between the trimmed V and J ends, which lost 5 bases and 5 bases, there was a span of 8 bases. The CDR3 DNA sequence: TGCGCCAGCAGGGCGACGAACGAGCAGTACTTC. It codes for CASRATNEQYF.

The V call is TRBV10-3, the J call TRBJ1-5; D is ambiguous. Trimming left V 4 bases short and J 3 bases short, with 7 bases between. Germline CDR1 and CDR2: ENHRY and SYGVKD. The CDR3 is 13 residues long. The CDR3 is CAISGGNNQPQHF. The DNA of the CDR3 is TGTGCCATCAGTGGGGGTAACAATCAGCCCCAGCATTTT.

This clonotype was seen a few times. This rearrangement joins TRBV6-4 to TRBJ2-5; D is possibly TRBD1 (6 bases). Deletions cut 7 bases from V and 5 bases from J, with 20 bases between. Germline values: CDR1 MRHNA, CDR2 SNTAGT. The CDR3 contains 15 residues. CDR3: CASTQAQGLGETQYF. The DNA for the CDR3 is TGTGCCAGCACCCAGGCCCAGGGGCTCGGTGAGACCCAGTACTTC.